This T cell receptor beta chain was recovered during a study of blood T cell repertoires in COVID-19. Study-wide context: PBMCs, B-cell-depleted T cells, or T cells were the source of the cDNA or gDNA that made up the material.

The assay was immunoSEQ multiplex PCR, and TCRdb's table has in-frame clones only and misses some. The table records 300,000 to 400,000 clones, 80% to 90% of them present only once. Only a few counts were recorded for this clone. Recruits, aged about 18 to 89 years, lived in 20 to 30 US areas. Participants had their cohort set by participant-reported clinical history. Two negative PCRs, clearance, or symptom resolution were required of recovered Cohort 3 donors. Sample: PBMCs or T cells enriched from blood (not recorded which). The clonotype originates from a man younger than 45 who had recovered from COVID-19.

CDR3 loop: CASSATRGNTIYF. CDR3 in DNA: TGTGCCAGCAGCGCAACACGAGGAAACACCATATATTTT. V is TRBV14 and J is TRBJ1-3; D is uncertain. The CDR3 is 13 residues long. Germline V gene data show CDR1 as SGHDN and CDR2 as FVKESK. V was pared by 5 bases and J by 4 bases, with 9 bases between.